The entry that follows covers one T cell receptor (beta chain) sequence. The PCR had 60 Vbeta and 13 Jbeta primers. The method was immunoSEQ multiplex PCR; TCRdb's version includes in-frame clones alone and lacks a portion of them. The sample holds 170,000 or so clones, 60% to 85% seen once. This sample is part of a study of cytomegalovirus exposure and HLA in healthy donors. Study information: Genotyping of more than 300 donors showed that about 83% belonged to the Caucasian-associated ancestry cluster.

The sample comprised PBMCs. This receptor was obtained from a male donor in good health and CMV-seronegative.

CDR3 DNA sequence: TGTGCCAGCAGTGAAGCGGCGGTAACGGCCCAGTACTTC. As protein: CASSEAAVTAQYF. The chain employs TRBV25-1 and TRBJ2-5; D is undetermined. CDR3 length equals 13 residues. The V gene's germline CDR1 is MGHDK and CDR2 SYGVNS. Trimming took 2 bases from V and 9 from J, leaving 13 bases between them.